This is a list of T cell receptor beta chains from one sample in a study of blood T cell repertoires in COVID-19. This table comes from immunoSEQ multiplex PCR, and its TCRdb copy is limited to in-frame clones, with some not included. The sample carries roughly 15,000 clones, around 91% recorded once. Source material: peripheral blood. Receptors were obtained from a man aged 50-59 years with active COVID-19. CDR3s include the opening cysteine and the closing phenylalanine or tryptophan. Clone size is not always given. Where it is, it says once, few, many or a class for expanded clones.

TRBV29-1,TRBJ1-1,-,CSVEDRHPGTEAFF
TRBV7-6,TRBJ1-4,-,CASSPQDLPGEKLFF
TRBV7-3,TRBJ2-7,-,CASSFDAGTSVYEQYF
TRBV11-3,TRBJ1-3,-,CASSLGQISGNTIYF
TRBV3-1/TRBV3-2,TRBJ1-1,-,CASSQGGPNTEAFF
TRBV4-3,TRBJ2-7,-,CASSQDWIDRAYEQYF
TRBV12-3/TRBV12-4,TRBJ2-4,-,CASSLGGTIQYF
TRBV28,TRBJ2-7,-,CAVRTSGSYEQYF
TRBV5-4,TRBJ2-3,-,CASSFGLVSGTDTQYF
TRBV9,TRBJ2-3,-,CASSSTSRTDTQYF
TRBV6-1,TRBJ1-4,-,CASSEGPRGEKLFF
TRBV6-6,TRBJ2-7,few,CASSYPGGLNEQYF
TRBV5-5,TRBJ1-5,-,CASSLWGGTGNQPQHF
TRBV4-1,TRBJ2-3,-,CASSQAGRSTDTQYF
TRBV29-1,TRBJ2-7,once,CSVVASNSYEQYF
TRBV13,TRBJ1-3,-,CASSSRAGGNTIYF
TRBV5-4,TRBJ1-2,-,CASSLPGVYGYTF
TRBV6-2/TRBV6-3,TRBJ2-7,-,CASSYSGDSYEQYF
TRBV7-3,TRBJ1-1,-,CASSATGAISTEAFF
TRBV19,TRBJ1-1,-,CASSSTISGTEAFF
TRBV19,TRBJ2-5,-,CASSRGETQYF
TRBV6-5,TRBJ2-3,-,CASCRGAGGTDTQYF
TRBV6-5,TRBJ1-2,-,CASRPTKVPYGYTF
TRBV7-2,TRBJ1-2,-,CASSLALGAYGYTF
TRBV11-3,TRBJ2-2,-,CASSRRAAGAGAGELFF
TRBV7-9,TRBJ2-7,-,CASSPPLRQGWGQYF
TRBV7-2,TRBJ2-1,-,CASSLQAGSYNEQFF
TRBV5-1,TRBJ2-3,-,CASSLGQISTDTQYF
TRBV15,TRBJ1-4,-,CATSRDAGGLYEKLFF
TRBV20-1,TRBJ2-7,-,CSARVNYEQYF
TRBV7-9,TRBJ2-5,-,CASSSMDRGQETQYF
TRBV5-4,TRBJ2-3,-,CASRLAGAPGTDTQYF
TRBV7-9,TRBJ1-1,-,CASSLAGGGGSEAFF
TRBV5-1,TRBJ1-4,-,CASSLGSGGAANEKLFF
TRBV18,TRBJ2-7,-,CASSPTGGKDEQYF
TRBV6-2/TRBV6-3,TRBJ2-1,-,CASSYFSTSPYNEQFF
TRBV6-5,TRBJ1-5,-,CASTREVNQPQHF
TRBV6-4,TRBJ2-6,-,CASRSLAGALSGANVLTF
TRBV19,TRBJ2-7,-,CASSIGGFAYEQYF
TRBV11-2,TRBJ1-3,-,CASSFDRSSGNTIYF
TRBV4-2,TRBJ2-1,-,CASSQQDRESYNEQFF
TRBV7-9,TRBJ2-3,-,CASSLAGTGGADTQYF
TRBV7-9,TRBJ1-4,-,CASSHLLGGLFF
TRBV15,TRBJ2-1,-,CATSRVAFGVNEQFF
TRBV6-5,TRBJ1-5,-,CASRVRAGDQPQHF